The TCR beta chain described here comes from a study of cytomegalovirus exposure and HLA in healthy donors. Concerning this clone: What it recognizes is unknown.

Study results and caveats: Reported results showed that the classifier diagnosed cytomegalovirus status with high specificity and sensitivity.

The V and J ends lost 5 bases and 1 base respectively, with 12 bases between them. Germline CDR1 SGHTA, CDR2 FQGTGA. The CDR3 consists of 15 residues. TCRdb keeps only in-frame clones here, not all; method: immunoSEQ multiplex PCR. The sample lists approximately 300,000 clones, 75% to 90% occurring once. This rearrangement joins TRBV7-3 to TRBJ1-5; D gene unclear. Specimen: PBMCs. The receptor was derived from a woman younger than 35 in good health and CMV-seronegative. The CDR3 loop is CASSPHGGSNQPQHF. DNA for the CDR3: TGTGCCAGCAGCCCCCACGGCGGGAGCAATCAGCCCCAGCATTTT.